The clone carrying this T cell receptor beta chain showed up just a few times. In the authors' workflow: The authors estimated nucleated cell counts from reference gene primer amplification. Profiling relied on immunoSEQ multiplex PCR, and the TCRdb table lists in-frame clones only, not all of them. V, J and clone size were drawn from that table, and D and trimming were deduced from the DNA. The sample contains approximately 240,000 clones, approximately 85% of which appear only once. This entry is derived from a study of blood T cell repertoires in COVID-19. The overall study: The origin of the acute and convalescent COVID-19 samples was the United States, Italy and Spain. From T cells, B-cell-depleted T cells, or PBMCs came the material, which was cDNA or gDNA.

Germline assignment: CDR1 SGHDN and CDR2 FVKESK. The CDR3 extends over 16 amino acids. With V trimmed by 1 base and J by 3 bases, 4 bases remained unmatched. Sequencing was performed on peripheral blood. The receptor comes from a man in his fifties who had recovered from COVID-19. The V and J genes are TRBV14 and TRBJ2-1, with 9 positions matching TRBD2. CDR3 loop: CASSQVRLAVYNEQFF. The CDR3 region has the DNA TGTGCCAGCAGCCAAGTCCGACTAGCGGTCTACAATGAGCAGTTCTTC.